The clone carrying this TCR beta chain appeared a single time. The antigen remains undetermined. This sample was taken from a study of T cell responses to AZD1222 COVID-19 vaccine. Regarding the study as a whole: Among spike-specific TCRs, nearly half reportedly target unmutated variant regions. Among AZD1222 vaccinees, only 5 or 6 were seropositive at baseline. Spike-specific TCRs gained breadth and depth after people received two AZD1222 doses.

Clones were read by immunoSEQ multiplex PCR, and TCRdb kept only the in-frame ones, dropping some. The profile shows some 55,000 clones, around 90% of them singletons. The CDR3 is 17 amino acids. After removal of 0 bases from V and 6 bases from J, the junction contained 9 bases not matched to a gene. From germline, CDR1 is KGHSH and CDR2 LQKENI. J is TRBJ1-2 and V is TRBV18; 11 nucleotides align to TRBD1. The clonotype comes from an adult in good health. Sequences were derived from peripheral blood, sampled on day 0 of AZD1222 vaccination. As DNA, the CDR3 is TGTGCCAGCTCACCACCCCCCGGACAGGGGGCAGGGCATGGCTACACCTTC. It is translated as CASSPPPGQGAGHGYTF.